The sequence of this TCR beta chain was determined in a study of T cell repertoires in cytomegalovirus infection (dated by TCRdb to the late 2010s). For the study in its entirety: The HLA type of each donor mattered for the analysis, because public TCR beta signatures pointed to carriage of CMV infection along with the matching HLA type. What the research found in general, with its limitations: The ex vivo response was dominated by HLA-C-restricted CMV-specific TCR beta clonotypes, which also provided the single most frequent clonotype in two of eight donors. Cumulative frequency of public TCR beta family members discriminated carriers of CMV infection plus the relevant HLA type in this cohort and an independent roughly 330-donor cohort.

This clonotype was detected many times. Its binding antigen is unknown. Per-base quality was not reported, and no clone a single base away is much larger than it. For sequencing, an Illumina HiSeq 1500 was employed. TCRdb reprocessing: public reads trimmed at Q25 with fastp, clones called with MiXCR, in-frame beta chains kept. Each CDR3 protein appears once, grouped with its most common genes and DNA. The sample table holds roughly 190,000 distinct CDR3 sequences, of which approximately 9.6% were seen once. In total, the top ten clones hold about 4.6% of the sample. Reading the germline V gene gives CDR1 ENHRY and CDR2 SYGVKD. Between the V and J ends, shortened by 0 bases and 7 bases respectively, the junction contains 18 bases. From the cysteine through the phenylalanine, the CDR3 covers 16 amino acids. The sequence is cut down to CDR3 DNA, 48 bases in frame from base 1.

The sequence was collected from a human donor in good health (CMV status not recorded). Some clones in this sample may be carry-over from other donors' samples. The V and J segments used are TRBV10-3 and TRBJ2-5; confidence is insufficient to name the D gene. The specimen was PBMCs. Here is the DNA: TGTGCCATCAGTGAGTCAGCTGGGGAAGGTTTGGGGACCCAGTACTTC. The encoded protein is CAISESAGEGLGTQYF.